The 5 T cell receptor beta chains reported below all come from one sample, sequenced in a study of beta chain features in type 1 diabetes. Sequenced material consisted of expressed TCRB transcripts (all of the isolated RNA was reverse transcribed). Measured with immunoSEQ multiplex PCR; TCRdb has only the in-frame clones, and not every one. The data show under 900,000 clones, 15% to 20% seen once. Source material: naive CD4+ T cells from blood. The source is a young woman in good health.

The V call is TRBV10-3, the J call TRBJ2-2, with D maybe TRBD1 (6 bases). The CDR3 has 15 amino acids. CDR1 and CDR2 from the germline V gene are ENHRY and SYGVKD. V was shortened by 10 bases and J by 0 bases, with 15 bases between the two germline ends. The CDR3 reads CATSGQLANTGELFF. Written as DNA, the CDR3 is TGTGCCACTTCGGGACAACTCGCGAACACCGGGGAGCTGTTTTTT.

This clone was seen more than once but under ten times. The chain couples TRBV7-2 to TRBJ2-3; 7 positions match TRBD2. Germline CDR1 reads SGHTA; CDR2 reads FQGNSA. V was clipped by 4 bases and J by 2 bases; unmatched bases: 9. The CDR3 spans 16 residues. CDR3 amino acids: CASSSSMAGATDTQYF. The CDR3 DNA sequence: TGTGCCAGCAGCTCGTCGATGGCGGGAGCCACAGATACGCAGTATTTT.

The chain recombines TRBV4-1 with TRBJ2-3; a possible D gene is TRBD2 (6 bases). Germline V gene data show CDR1 as MGHRA and CDR2 as YSYEKL. V was pared by 1 base and J by 3 bases, with 17 bases between. The CDR3 has 17 amino acids. CDR3 sequence (DNA): TGCGCCAGCAGCCAAGTAGGGAAAAGGCTAGCGACAGATACGCAGTATTTT. Translation: CASSQVGKRLATDTQYF.

This clone was picked up one time. The gene calls are TRBV11-3 and TRBJ2-5; 7 bases are a match to TRBD1. The CDR3 has 13 residues. Trimming cost V 5 bases and J 1 base; bases outside gene matches: 1. Per germline, CDR1 SGHNT and CDR2 YENEEA. CDR3 region: CASSRDSQETQYF. CDR3 nucleotide sequence: TGTGCCAGCAGCAGGGACAGCCAAGAGACCCAGTACTTC.

J is TRBJ2-2 and V is TRBV7-2; D may be TRBD2 (5 bases). The CDR3 has 15 amino acids. Germline V CDR1 and CDR2: SGHTA, FQGNSA. The germline V and J ends were trimmed by 5 bases and 5 bases, with 15 bases remaining between them. The CDR3 DNA follows: TGTGCCAGCAGCCTAGGTTTATGGAGGACCGGGGAGCTGTTTTTT. Its protein is CASSLGLWRTGELFF.